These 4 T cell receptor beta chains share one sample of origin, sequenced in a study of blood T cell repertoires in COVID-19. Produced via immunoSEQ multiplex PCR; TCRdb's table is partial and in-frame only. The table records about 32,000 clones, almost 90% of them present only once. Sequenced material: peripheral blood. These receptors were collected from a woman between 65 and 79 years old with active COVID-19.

The chain's CDR3 is CASSIQGGPEAFF. The CDR3 nucleotides are TGTGCCAGTAGTATACAGGGGGGACCTGAAGCTTTCTTT. V gene TRBV19 combines with J gene TRBJ1-1; TRBD1 agrees at 7 bases. This CDR3 has 13 amino acids. In germline, CDR1 is LNHDA, CDR2 SQIVND (reference sequence). Losses at the gene ends were 2 bases for V and 6 bases for J; bases not matched to a gene: 3.

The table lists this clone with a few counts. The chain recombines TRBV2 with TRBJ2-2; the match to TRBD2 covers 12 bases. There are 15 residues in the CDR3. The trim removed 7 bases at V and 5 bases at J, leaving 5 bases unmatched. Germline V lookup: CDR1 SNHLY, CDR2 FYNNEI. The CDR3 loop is CASTPTSGGTGELFF. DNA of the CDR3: TGTGCCAGCACTCCTACTAGCGGGGGGACCGGGGAGCTGTTTTTT.

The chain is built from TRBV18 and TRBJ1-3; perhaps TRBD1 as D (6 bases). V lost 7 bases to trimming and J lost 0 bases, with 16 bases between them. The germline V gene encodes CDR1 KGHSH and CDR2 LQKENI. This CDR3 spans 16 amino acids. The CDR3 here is CASFRDKSFSGNTIYF. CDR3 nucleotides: TGTGCCAGCTTCCGGGACAAGTCTTTCTCTGGAAACACCATATATTTT.

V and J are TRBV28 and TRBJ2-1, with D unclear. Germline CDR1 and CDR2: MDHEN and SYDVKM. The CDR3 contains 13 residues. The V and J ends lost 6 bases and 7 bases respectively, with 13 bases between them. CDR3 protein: CASRLLTENEQFF. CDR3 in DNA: TGTGCCAGCAGGCTTTTGACTGAAAATGAGCAGTTCTTC.